This is a list of T cell receptor beta chains from one sample in a study of blood T cell repertoires in COVID-19. TCRdb's table, derived via immunoSEQ multiplex PCR, lists solely in-frame clones and lacks some. Counted here are fewer than 350,000 clones, approximately 90% occurring once; the ten biggest clones make up about 2.3%. Sequenced material: PBMCs or T cells enriched from blood (not recorded which). The source is a woman aged 35 to 49 with acute COVID-19. The CDR3 runs from the conserved cysteine through the conserved F or W. Fields, in order: J gene, V gene, D gene, clone size, CDR3 protein, CDR3 DNA. A D gene is named only where the DNA matches it firmly. For some rows the clone size is stated as once, few or many, or as a class when expanded; others skip it.

>TRBJ2-7|TRBV14|TRBD1|.
CASSQATGWDLEQYF
TGTGCCAGCAGCCAAGCGACAGGGTGGGACCTCGAGCAGTACTTC
>TRBJ2-2|TRBV18|TRBD1|.
CASSAQGKYTGELFF
TGTGCCAGCTCAGCACAGGGGAAGTACACCGGGGAGCTGTTTTTT
>TRBJ1-3|TRBV5-6|.|.
CASSLGTGSGGNTIYF
TGTGCCAGCAGCTTGGGCACAGGGAGCGGTGGAAACACCATATATTTT
>TRBJ2-3|TRBV9|.|.
CASSPRGAGIADTQYF
TGTGCCAGCAGCCCCCGAGGGGCGGGGATAGCAGATACGCAGTATTTT
>TRBJ2-1|TRBV28|.|.
CASSPQVPYGSGASYNEQFF
TGTGCCAGCAGTCCGCAAGTCCCCTATGGGAGCGGAGCCTCCTACAATGAGCAGTTCTTC
>TRBJ2-3|TRBV28|TRBD1|.
CASRSGQGWTQYF
TGTGCCAGCAGATCCGGACAGGGTTGGACGCAGTATTTT
>TRBJ2-1|TRBV29-1|TRBD2|.
CSVEDRAGKDNEQFF
TGCAGCGTTGAAGATCGAGCGGGAAAGGACAATGAGCAGTTCTTC
>TRBJ2-1|TRBV19|TRBD2|.
CASSIAQRGGIWKIGEQFF
TGTGCCAGTAGTATCGCCCAGCGGGGGGGAATCTGGAAAATCGGTGAGCAGTTCTTC
>TRBJ2-5|TRBV18|TRBD2|.
CASAAGGPPETQYF
TGTGCCAGTGCCGCGGGGGGGCCGCCAGAGACCCAGTACTTC
>TRBJ2-5|TRBV11-2|.|.
CASSLGQGQETQYF
TGTGCCAGCAGCTTAGGTCAGGGACAAGAGACCCAGTACTTC
>TRBJ2-7|TRBV11-2|TRBD2|.
CASSLDRGVAGTYEQYF
TGTGCCAGCAGCTTAGACCGGGGGGTAGCGGGAACCTACGAGCAGTACTTC
>TRBJ1-1|TRBV28|TRBD1|.
CASSLWIRGLWAFF
TGTGCCAGCAGTTTATGGATCAGGGGGCTGTGGGCTTTCTTT
>TRBJ1-1|TRBV6-5|.|.
CATSSGYTEAFF
TGTGCCACCTCTTCGGGGTACACTGAAGCTTTCTTT
>TRBJ2-5|TRBV5-6|.|once
CASSLKVQGFDQETQYF
TGTGCCAGCAGCTTGAAGGTTCAGGGTTTCGACCAAGAGACCCAGTACTTC
>TRBJ2-5|TRBV19|TRBD2|.
CASSIGSTSGFMTQYF
TGTGCCAGTAGTATAGGTTCGACTAGCGGATTCATGACCCAGTACTTC
>TRBJ2-5|TRBV11-2|TRBD1|.
CASSLYSGQIRGETQYF
TGTGCCAGCAGCTTATACTCGGGACAGATCAGGGGGGAGACCCAGTACTTC
>TRBJ1-2|TRBV29-1|.|.
CSVAFHRKVRGYTF
TGCAGCGTTGCATTTCACAGAAAGGTTCGTGGCTACACCTTC
>TRBJ2-3|TRBV28|TRBD2|.
CASSSPGRGGDTQYF
TGTGCCAGCAGTTCCCCAGGGAGGGGAGGAGATACGCAGTATTTT
>TRBJ2-3|TRBV7-9|TRBD1|.
CASSDPWTGDSTDTQYF
TGTGCCAGCAGCGATCCCTGGACAGGGGATTCCACAGATACGCAGTATTTT
>TRBJ1-2|TRBV28|TRBD1|.
CASSSRSYRGPSYGYTF
TGTGCCAGCAGTTCCCGGAGCTACAGGGGGCCAAGCTATGGCTACACCTTC
>TRBJ2-1|TRBV5-1|TRBD2|.
CASSLLPSGKGNEQFF
TGCGCCAGCAGCTTGTTGCCTAGCGGGAAGGGAAATGAGCAGTTCTTC
>TRBJ2-4|TRBV5-1|.|once
CASSQDLAKNIQYF
TGCGCCAGCAGCCAGGATCTAGCCAAAAACATTCAGTACTTC
>TRBJ1-3|TRBV3-1/TRBV3-2|.|.
CASSVGLRGSGNTIYF
TGTGCCAGCAGTGTAGGACTCAGGGGTTCTGGAAACACCATATATTTT
>TRBJ1-2|TRBV28|.|.
CASSPRGRLDGYTF
TGTGCCAGCAGCCCGCGGGGCAGGCTGGATGGCTACACCTTC
>TRBJ2-7|TRBV5-8|TRBD2|.
CASSHSGAYEQYF
TGTGCCAGCAGCCATAGCGGGGCCTACGAGCAGTACTTC
>TRBJ2-5|TRBV27|.|.
CASSPNRVGETQYF
TGTGCCAGCAGTCCCAACAGGGTGGGAGAGACCCAGTACTTC
>TRBJ2-1|TRBV19|TRBD2|.
CASSYLSGRGRGEQFF
TGTGCCAGTAGTTACCTTAGCGGGAGAGGGCGAGGTGAGCAGTTCTTC
>TRBJ1-2|TRBV24-1|TRBD1|once
CATSGTGAFYGYTF
TGTGCCACCAGTGGGACAGGCGCTTTCTATGGCTACACCTTC
>TRBJ1-2|TRBV7-9|.|.
CASSLELERGYTF
TGTGCCAGCAGCTTAGAACTTGAGAGGGGCTACACCTTC
>TRBJ2-5|TRBV12-1|.|.
CASSFCDSGGQETQYF
TGTGCCAGCAGCTTTTGCGATAGCGGGGGTCAAGAGACCCAGTACTTC
>TRBJ1-4|TRBV5-5|.|once
CASSLSTNEKLFF
TGTGCCAGCAGCCTCTCAACTAATGAAAAACTGTTTTTT
>TRBJ2-7|TRBV18|.|.
CASSTPLGEQYF
TGTGCCAGCTCAACACCTCTCGGGGAGCAGTACTTC
>TRBJ1-2|TRBV4-2|.|once
CASSREQGADYGYTF
TGTGCCAGCAGCCGAGAACAGGGTGCAGACTATGGCTACACCTTC
>TRBJ1-1|TRBV6-5|.|.
CASSRGGASTEAFF
TGTGCCAGCAGTAGAGGGGGGGCTAGCACTGAAGCTTTCTTT
>TRBJ1-2|TRBV5-1|TRBD1|once
CASSSGQGGYGYTF
TGCGCCAGCAGCTCGGGACAGGGGGGCTATGGCTACACCTTC
>TRBJ1-2|TRBV28|.|.
CASRQGGYGYTF
TGTGCCAGCAGGCAGGGCGGCTATGGCTACACCTTC
>TRBJ2-1|TRBV9|.|once
CASTQGAGGRYEQFF
TGTGCCAGCACCCAGGGGGCGGGGGGGCGGTATGAGCAGTTCTTC
>TRBJ1-3|TRBV18|.|.
CASSRTREVIGNTIYF
TGTGCCAGCTCACGAACGAGGGAGGTCATTGGAAACACCATATATTTT
>TRBJ2-7|TRBV5-1|.|.
CASSGRGDEQYF
TGCGCCAGCAGCGGCAGGGGGGACGAGCAGTACTTC
>TRBJ2-3|TRBV18|.|.
CASSLPGGDTQYF
TGTGCCAGCTCACTTCCCGGCGGAGATACGCAGTATTTT
>TRBJ2-5|TRBV7-9|.|.
CASSSEGETQYF
TGTGCCAGCAGCTCGGAGGGAGAGACCCAGTACTTC
>TRBJ2-3|TRBV7-2|TRBD2|.
CASSSLRGGVDTQYF
TGTGCCAGCAGCTCCTTGCGGGGGGGGGTGGATACGCAGTATTTT
>TRBJ2-5|TRBV28|.|.
CASSSGQQETQYF
TGTGCCAGCAGCTCCGGACAGCAAGAGACCCAGTACTTC
>TRBJ2-3|TRBV3-1/TRBV3-2|TRBD2|.
CASSQKTSRRLAGVTDTQYF
TGTGCCAGCAGCCAAAAAACGAGTCGGAGGCTAGCGGGCGTCACAGATACGCAGTATTTT
>TRBJ1-1|TRBV6-5|.|.
CASSGLGTGNTEAFF
TGTGCCAGCAGCGGACTCGGGACTGGGAACACTGAAGCTTTCTTT
>TRBJ2-2|TRBV18|.|.
CASSPIGQNTGELFF
TGTGCCAGCTCACCAATTGGGCAGAACACCGGGGAGCTGTTTTTT